Sequencing of this T cell receptor beta chain was carried out in a study of blood T cell repertoires in COVID-19. Across the whole study: COVID-19 samples, acute and convalescent, were from the United States, Italy and Spain.

V lost 5 bases and J lost 7, with 18 bases in between. This CDR3 comprises 16 residues. Germline V gene sequence: CDR1 LNHDA, CDR2 SQIVND (reference sequence). The authors' processing: Reference gene primer amplification in the assay estimated nucleated cell counts. The data were produced by immunoSEQ multiplex PCR, yet TCRdb's version contains in-frame clones alone and is incomplete. V, J and clone size are those of that table, while D and trimming were read from the DNA. The table has 250,000 to 400,000 clones, around 88% seen once; the top ten hold roughly 1.7%. The sequenced material came from peripheral blood. This clonotype was sampled from a woman younger than 45 with COVID-19, enrolled during active disease. This sequence joins TRBV19 and TRBJ1-6; D might be TRBD1 (6 bases). The CDR3 here is CASSPQGTRGNSPLHF. CDR3 sequence (DNA): TGTGCCAGTAGTCCCCAGGGGACGAGGGGGAATTCACCCCTCCACTTT.